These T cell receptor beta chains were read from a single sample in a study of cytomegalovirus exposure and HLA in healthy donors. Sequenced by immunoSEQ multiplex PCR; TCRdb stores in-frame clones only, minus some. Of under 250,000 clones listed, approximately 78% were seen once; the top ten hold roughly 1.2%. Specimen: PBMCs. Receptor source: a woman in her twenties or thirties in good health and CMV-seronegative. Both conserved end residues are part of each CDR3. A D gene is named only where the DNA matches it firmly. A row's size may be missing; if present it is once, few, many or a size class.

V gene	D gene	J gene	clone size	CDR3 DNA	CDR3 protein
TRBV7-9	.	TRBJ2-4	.	TGTGCCAGCAGCCCTTCAGGGAATGGGGCCAAAAACATTCAGTACTTC	CASSPSGNGAKNIQYF
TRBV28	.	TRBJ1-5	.	TGTGCCAGCAGTCTACCTGACAGCAGCAATCAGCCCCAGCATTTT	CASSLPDSSNQPQHF
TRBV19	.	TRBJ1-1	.	TGTGCCAGTAGTTTAGAGAGGGATACTGAAGCTTTCTTT	CASSLERDTEAFF
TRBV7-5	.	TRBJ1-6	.	TGTGTCAGAAGCTTAGCGGTACAGGGCGATTCACCCCTCCACTTT	CVRSLAVQGDSPLHF
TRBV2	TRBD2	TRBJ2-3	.	TGTGCCAGCAGGGGACGGACTAGCGGGGGGGATACGCAGTATTTT	CASRGRTSGGDTQYF
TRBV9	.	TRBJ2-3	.	TGTGCCAGCAGGACAGGCCCTAGCACAGATACGCAGTATTTT	CASRTGPSTDTQYF
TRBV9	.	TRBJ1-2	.	TGTGCCAGCAGCGTAGCACAGCCTTTCTATGGCTACACCTTC	CASSVAQPFYGYTF
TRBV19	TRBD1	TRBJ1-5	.	TGTGCCAGTAGTTTCGGACAGGGGCGGAAGCCCCAGCATTTT	CASSFGQGRKPQHF
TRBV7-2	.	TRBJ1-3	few	TGTGCCAGCAGCCCCGGGACAGGAAACACCATATATTTT	CASSPGTGNTIYF
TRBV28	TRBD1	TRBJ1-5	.	TGTGCCAGCAGTTATGGGACAGGGAATCAGCCCCAGCATTTT	CASSYGTGNQPQHF
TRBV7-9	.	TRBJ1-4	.	TGTGCCAGCAGCCCAGGAGGGGCACTTGAAAAACTGTTTTTT	CASSPGGALEKLFF
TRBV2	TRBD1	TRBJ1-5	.	TGTGCCAGCAGTGTAGACAGGGGGATAGGTCAGCCCCAGCATTTT	CASSVDRGIGQPQHF
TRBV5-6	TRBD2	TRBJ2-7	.	TGTGCCAGCAGCCCACCTCTAGCGGGGGGGACCTACGAGCAGTACTTC	CASSPPLAGGTYEQYF
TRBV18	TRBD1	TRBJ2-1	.	TGTGCCAGCTCATCGATGGGACAGAGCAATGAGCAGTTCTTC	CASSSMGQSNEQFF
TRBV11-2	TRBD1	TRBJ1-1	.	TGTGCCAGCAGTCGGGACAGGGGGTGGGCTGAAGCTTTCTTT	CASSRDRGWAEAFF
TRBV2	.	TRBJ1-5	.	TGTGCCTCTTCAGGGAATATCGGCAATCAGCCCCAGCATTTT	CASSGNIGNQPQHF
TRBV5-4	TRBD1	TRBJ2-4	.	TGTGCCAGCAGCACCGGGACAGGGGAAAACATTCAGTACTTC	CASSTGTGENIQYF
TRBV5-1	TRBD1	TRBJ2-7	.	TGCGCCAGCAGCCTAATTACCGGGACAGTTATCTCCTACGAGCAGTACTTC	CASSLITGTVISYEQYF
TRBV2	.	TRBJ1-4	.	TGTGCCAGCAGCCCCTCCGGGTCTAATGAAAAACTGTTTTTT	CASSPSGSNEKLFF
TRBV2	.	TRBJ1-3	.	TGTGCCAGCCGAATCGGACAGGGAAACACCATATATTTT	CASRIGQGNTIYF
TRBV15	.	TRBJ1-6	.	TGTGCCACCAGCAGAGACAGGGGTAATTCACCCCTCCACTTT	CATSRDRGNSPLHF
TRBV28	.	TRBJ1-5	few	TGTGCCAGCAGTTTGGGGGGAAGCAATCAGCCCCAGCATTTT	CASSLGGSNQPQHF
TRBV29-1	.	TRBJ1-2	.	TGCAGCGGACTAAAGCCTGGCGGCGGCTACACCTTC	CSGLKPGGGYTF
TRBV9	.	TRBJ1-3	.	TGTGCCAGCAGCTCAGGCGGGGGAACCTCTGGAAACACCATATATTTT	CASSSGGGTSGNTIYF
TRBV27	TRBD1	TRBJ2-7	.	TGTGCCAGCAGTAACCCGGGACAGGGGGGCGAGCAGTACTTC	CASSNPGQGGEQYF
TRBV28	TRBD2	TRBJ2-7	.	TGTGCCAGCAGTTTAGCGGGGAGGGGCCCTGGCTTC	CASSLAGRGPGF